This T cell receptor beta chain was observed in a study of radiotherapy plus CTLA-4 blockade in lung cancer. On the study more broadly: An objective response was seen in under 20% of patients, and disease control in less than 40%.

Findings and limits, study-wide: Following radiotherapy plus ipilimumab, tumor-derived TCR clones expanded in the blood.

The table came from immunoSEQ multiplex PCR; TCRdb's copy has only in-frame clones and leaves some out. The table lists approximately 50,000 clones, around four fifths of them singletons, with 5% to 7.5% in the top ten. Germline CDR1 is SGHRS and CDR2 is YFSETQ. Trimming removed 6 bases at V and 3 bases at J, with 4 bases between. The CDR3 runs to 11 residues. This clone has only one observation. Antigen specificity is unknown. The sequence was collected from a human donor with non-small cell lung cancer whose response to radiotherapy plus ipilimumab could not be evaluated. Here the sequenced sample was peripheral blood, taken from a patient treated with radiotherapy plus ipilimumab. The V and J genes are TRBV5-1 and TRBJ2-1; D is unresolved. CDR3 DNA sequence: TGCGCCAGCATCCACTACAATGAGCAGTTCTTC. This encodes CASIHYNEQFF.